This T cell receptor beta chain was captured by sequencing in a study of blood T cell repertoires in COVID-19. On the study more broadly: Nucleic acid was either cDNA or gDNA, and it came from T cells, B-cell-depleted T cells, or PBMCs.

Original methodology: Scientists estimated how many nucleated cells there were by amplifying reference gene primers. Profiling relied on immunoSEQ multiplex PCR, and the TCRdb table lists in-frame clones only, not all of them. The DNA was the basis for D and trimming; V, J and clone size are from that table. The repertoire includes some 96,000 clones, around four fifths of them detected once, and about an eighth sits in the top ten. The receptor comes from a human donor in a cohort sampled during active COVID-19. The material sequenced was peripheral blood.

The DNA of the CDR3 is TGCGCCAGCAGCTCGGGACTAGCGGGGGGGCTGGATGAGCAGTTCTTC. Protein product: CASSSGLAGGLDEQFF. The chain recombines TRBV5-1 with TRBJ2-1, with 16 bases matching TRBD2. The CDR3 extends over 16 amino acids. V lost 3 bases to trimming and J lost 8 bases; unmatched junction nucleotides: 5. In germline, CDR1 is SGHRS, CDR2 YFSETQ.